The T cell receptor (beta chain) under discussion was sequenced for a study of cytomegalovirus exposure and HLA in healthy donors listed by TCRdb under 2017. For the wider study: The 550 to 750 repertoires of the first cohort and the 120 validation repertoires were produced on the same platform, according to a later analysis. The aim of the study was to test whether cataloging public T cell receptors could identify signatures of past pathogen exposure. A separate validation cohort of roughly 130 different subjects was used in addition to the 666-subject first cohort. To predict cytomegalovirus infection status, the study brought together high-throughput TCR immunosequencing, statistical association of individual TCRs with disease status, and machine learning.

Donors formed part of the validation cohort, which comprised over a hundred subjects and was distinct from the first cohort of 550 to 850 subjects. The germline V gene (reference sequence) gives CDR1 as MNHNY and CDR2 as SVGAGI. Germline trimming amounts to 2 bases on V and 2 bases on J, with 2 as the count of junction bases outside the gene matches. The CDR3 has 15 amino acids, counting the end cysteine and phenylalanine. Only the CDR3 part of the read is kept: 45 bases, read in frame from the first base. Overall study outcomes, separate from this receptor: Three of the identified cytomegalovirus-associated TCR beta chains were confirmed in vitro to be specific for cytomegalovirus antigens. The classifier was reported to diagnose cytomegalovirus status with high specificity and sensitivity in both the original and validation cohorts. The authors suggested that the approach could potentially be extended to other disease states and immunological phenotypes. Subsequent analysis determined that TCRs grouped into clusters in the first cohort also showed a tendency toward co-occurrence across the 120 or so validation repertoires, and 85% to 95% of cluster scores exceeded 0. A later analysis lacked HLA typing for the validation cohort, so it scored co-occurrence in that cohort across all 110 or so repertoires. The study gave a list of 150 to 200 TCR beta chains associated with cytomegalovirus. Most TCR sequences were seen in very few donors, while some public TCRs were found in many individuals.

Libraries were made using the immunoSEQ multiplex PCR assay. The paper's processing steps were these. A statistical classification framework was developed to diagnose cytomegalovirus status using the catalog of TCR beta chain sequences. Held by TCRdb, this immuneACCESS table contains in-frame sequences only and omits some clones. Under half of the omission traces to an unresolved V gene where checked; the cause of the rest is unknown. V, J and clone size are taken as reported in that table, and D and trimming were inferred from the DNA itself. Recorded for this sample are 200,000 or so clones; 80% to 95% of them occurred a single time. The ten biggest clones cover more than 1% of the sample. Comments on this clone: This receptor's antigen is unknown. Base-call qualities are not available, and no considerably larger clone is one nucleotide away.

Recombination joined TRBV6-6 with TRBJ1-2; the central 10 bases match TRBD1. The sample taken for sequencing was PBMCs. The TCR comes from a woman aged 18 to 35 in good health and CMV-seronegative. Here is the DNA: TGTGCCAGCAGTTACCCGGACAGGGGGAACTATGGCTACACCTTC. Translated, this is CASSYPDRGNYGYTF.